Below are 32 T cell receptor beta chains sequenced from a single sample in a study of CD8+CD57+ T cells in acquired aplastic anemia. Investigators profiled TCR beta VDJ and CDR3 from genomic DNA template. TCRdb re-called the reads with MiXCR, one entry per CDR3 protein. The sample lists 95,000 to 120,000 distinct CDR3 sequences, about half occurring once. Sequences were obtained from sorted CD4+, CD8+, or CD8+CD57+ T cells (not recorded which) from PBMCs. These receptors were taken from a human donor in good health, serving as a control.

CDR3 sequence reads: CATSSSGLETYEQYF. CDR3 DNA sequence: TGTGCCACCAGCAGCTCGGGACTTGAAACCTACGAGCAGTACTTC. The chain links TRBV15 to TRBJ2-7; D might be TRBD2 (6 bases). V gave up 3 bases and J gave up 2 bases, with 14 bases separating them. The CDR3 spans 15 residues. The germline gives CDR1 LNHNV, CDR2 YYDKDF (reference sequence). Combining the CDR3 with reference TRBV15 and TRBJ2-7 gives the whole variable domain DAMVIQNPRYQVTQFGKPVTLSCSQTLNHNVMYWYQQKSSQAPKLLFHYYDKDFNNEADTPDNFQSRRPNTSFCFLDIRSPGLGDTAMYLCATSSSGLETYEQYFGPGTRLTVT.

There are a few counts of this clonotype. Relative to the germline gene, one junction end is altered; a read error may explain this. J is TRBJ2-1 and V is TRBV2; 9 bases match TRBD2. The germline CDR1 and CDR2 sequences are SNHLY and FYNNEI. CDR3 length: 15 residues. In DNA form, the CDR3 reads TGTGCCGGCAGTGAAAGGGCTAGCGGGGAGAATGAGCAGTTCTTC. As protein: CAGSERASGENEQFF.

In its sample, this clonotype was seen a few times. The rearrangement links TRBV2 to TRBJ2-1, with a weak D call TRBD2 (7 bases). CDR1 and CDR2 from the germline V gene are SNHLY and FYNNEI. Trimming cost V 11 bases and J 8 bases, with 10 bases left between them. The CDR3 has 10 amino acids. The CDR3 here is CAAGADEQFF. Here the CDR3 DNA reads TGTGCCGCGGGGGCCGATGAGCAGTTCTTC. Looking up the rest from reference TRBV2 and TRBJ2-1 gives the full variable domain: EPEVTQTPSHQVTQMGQEVILRCVPISNHLYFYWYRQILGQKVEFLVSFYNNEISEKSEIFDDQFSVERPDGSNFTLKIRSTKLEDSAMYFCAAGADEQFFGPGTRLTVL.

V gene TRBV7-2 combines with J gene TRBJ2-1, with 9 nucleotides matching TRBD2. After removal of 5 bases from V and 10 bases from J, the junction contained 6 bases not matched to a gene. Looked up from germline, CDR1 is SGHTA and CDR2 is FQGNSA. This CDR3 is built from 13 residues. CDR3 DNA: TGTGCCAGCAGCAGCCAGCTAGCGGGGGAGCAGTTCTTC. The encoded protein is CASSSQLAGEQFF.

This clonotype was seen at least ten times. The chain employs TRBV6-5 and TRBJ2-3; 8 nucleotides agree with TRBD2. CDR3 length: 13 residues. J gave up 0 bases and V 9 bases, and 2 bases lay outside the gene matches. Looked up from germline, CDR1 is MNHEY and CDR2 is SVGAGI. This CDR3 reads CARLAGSTDTQYF. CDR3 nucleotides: TGTGCCAGATTAGCGGGGAGCACAGATACGCAGTATTTT.

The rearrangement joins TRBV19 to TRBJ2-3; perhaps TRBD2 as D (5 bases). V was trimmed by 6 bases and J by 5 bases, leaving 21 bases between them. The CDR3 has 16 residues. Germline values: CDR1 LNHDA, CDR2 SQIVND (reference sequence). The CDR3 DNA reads TGTGCCAGTAGCCCACTTAATCCGAGGGTTGGAGATACGCAGTATTTT. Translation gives CASSPLNPRVGDTQYF.

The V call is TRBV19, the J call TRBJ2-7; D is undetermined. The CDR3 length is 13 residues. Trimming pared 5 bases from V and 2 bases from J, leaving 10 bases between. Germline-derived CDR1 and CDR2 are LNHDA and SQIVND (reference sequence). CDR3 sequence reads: CASSQASTYEQYF. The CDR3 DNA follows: TGTGCCAGTAGTCAAGCTTCTACCTACGAGCAGTACTTC.

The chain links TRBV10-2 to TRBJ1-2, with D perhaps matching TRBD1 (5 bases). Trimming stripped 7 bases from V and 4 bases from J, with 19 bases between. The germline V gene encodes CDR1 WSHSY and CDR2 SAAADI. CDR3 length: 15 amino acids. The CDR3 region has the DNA TGCGCCAGCACCCCGACGGGGGTTTGGGGCTATGGCTACACCTTC. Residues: CASTPTGVWGYGYTF.

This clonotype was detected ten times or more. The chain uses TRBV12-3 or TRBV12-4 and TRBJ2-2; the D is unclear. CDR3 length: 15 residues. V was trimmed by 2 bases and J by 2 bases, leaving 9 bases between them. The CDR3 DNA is TGTGCCAGCAGTTTACTGGCAAGTAACACCGGGGAGCTGTTTTTT. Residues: CASSLLASNTGELFF.

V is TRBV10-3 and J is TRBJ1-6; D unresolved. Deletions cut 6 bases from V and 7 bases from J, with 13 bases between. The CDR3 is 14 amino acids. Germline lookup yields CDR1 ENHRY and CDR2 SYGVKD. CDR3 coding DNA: TGTGCCATCAGCGAAAGGGAGAACAATTCACCCCTCCACTTT. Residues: CAISERENNSPLHF.

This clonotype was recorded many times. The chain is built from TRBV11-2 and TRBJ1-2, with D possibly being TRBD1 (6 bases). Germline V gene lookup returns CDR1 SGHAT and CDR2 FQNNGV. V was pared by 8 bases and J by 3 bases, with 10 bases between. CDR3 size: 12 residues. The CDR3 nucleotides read TGTGCCAGCTCGGACAGCTACTATGGCTACACCTTC. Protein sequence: CASSDSYYGYTF. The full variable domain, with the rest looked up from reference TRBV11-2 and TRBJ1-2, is EAGVAQSPRYKIIEKRQSVAFWCNPISGHATLYWYQQILGQGPKLLIQFQNNGVVDDSQLPKDRFSAERLKGVDSTLKIQPAKLEDSAVYLCASSDSYYGYTFGSGTRLTVV.

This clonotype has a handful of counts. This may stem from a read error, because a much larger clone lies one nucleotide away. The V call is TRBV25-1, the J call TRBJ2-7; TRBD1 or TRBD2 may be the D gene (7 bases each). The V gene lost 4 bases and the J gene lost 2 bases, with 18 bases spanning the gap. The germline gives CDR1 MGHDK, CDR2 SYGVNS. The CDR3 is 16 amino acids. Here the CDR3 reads CASSGGGRGTTYEQYF. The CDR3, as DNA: TGTGCCAGCAGTGGGGGGGGCAGGGGGACCACCTACGAGCAGTACTTC.

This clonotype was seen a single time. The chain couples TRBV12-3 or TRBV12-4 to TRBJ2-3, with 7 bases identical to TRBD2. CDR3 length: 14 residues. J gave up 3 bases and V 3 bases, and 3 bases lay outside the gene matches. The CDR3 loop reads CASSFAGLTDTQYF. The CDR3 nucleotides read TGTGCCAGCAGTTTCGCGGGACTAACAGATACGCAGTATTTT.

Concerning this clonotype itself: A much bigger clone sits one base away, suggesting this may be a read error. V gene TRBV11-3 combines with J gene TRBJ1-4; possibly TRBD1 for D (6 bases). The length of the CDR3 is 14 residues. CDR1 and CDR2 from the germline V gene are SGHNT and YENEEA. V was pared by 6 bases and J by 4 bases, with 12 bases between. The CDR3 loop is CASRSRTDNEKLFF. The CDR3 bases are TGTGCCAGCAGGTCCAGGACAGATAATGAAAAACTGTTTTTT.

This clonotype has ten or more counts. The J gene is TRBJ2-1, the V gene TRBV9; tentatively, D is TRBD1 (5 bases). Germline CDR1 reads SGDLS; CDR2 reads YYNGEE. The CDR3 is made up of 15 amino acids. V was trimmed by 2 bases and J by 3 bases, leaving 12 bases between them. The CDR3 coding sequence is TGTGCCAGCAGCGTCGGTAGGGGCCTCTACAATGAGCAGTTCTTC. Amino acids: CASSVGRGLYNEQFF.

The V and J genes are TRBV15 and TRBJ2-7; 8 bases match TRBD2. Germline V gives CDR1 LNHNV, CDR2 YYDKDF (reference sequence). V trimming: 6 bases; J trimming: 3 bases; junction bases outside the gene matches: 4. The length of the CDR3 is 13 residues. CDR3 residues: CATRITSGYEQYF. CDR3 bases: TGTGCCACCAGAATAACTAGCGGCTACGAGCAGTACTTC.

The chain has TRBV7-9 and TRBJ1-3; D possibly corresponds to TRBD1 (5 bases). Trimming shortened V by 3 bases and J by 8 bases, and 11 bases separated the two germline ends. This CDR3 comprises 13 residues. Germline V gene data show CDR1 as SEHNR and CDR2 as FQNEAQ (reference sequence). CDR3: CASSFLGGDTIYF. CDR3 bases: TGTGCCAGCAGCTTTTTGGGGGGGGACACCATATATTTT.

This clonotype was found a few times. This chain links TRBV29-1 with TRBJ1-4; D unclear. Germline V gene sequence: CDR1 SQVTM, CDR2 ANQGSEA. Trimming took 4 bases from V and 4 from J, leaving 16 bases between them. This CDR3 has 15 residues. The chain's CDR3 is CSVVGPDGGNEKLFF. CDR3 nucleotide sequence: TGCAGCGTTGTGGGCCCCGACGGTGGTAATGAAAAACTGTTTTTT.

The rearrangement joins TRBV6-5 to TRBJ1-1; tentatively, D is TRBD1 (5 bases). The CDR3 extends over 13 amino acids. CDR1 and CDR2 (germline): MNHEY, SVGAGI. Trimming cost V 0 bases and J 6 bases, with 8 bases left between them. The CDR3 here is CASSYSSGAEAFF. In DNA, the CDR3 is TGTGCCAGCAGTTACTCCTCGGGGGCTGAAGCTTTCTTT.

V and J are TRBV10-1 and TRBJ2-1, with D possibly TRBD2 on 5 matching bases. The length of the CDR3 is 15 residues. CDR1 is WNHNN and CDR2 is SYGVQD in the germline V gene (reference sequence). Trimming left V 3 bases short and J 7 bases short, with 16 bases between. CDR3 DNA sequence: TGCGCCAGCAGTGACCGGGCGGGTTTCAGGAATGAGCAGTTCTTC. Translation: CASSDRAGFRNEQFF.

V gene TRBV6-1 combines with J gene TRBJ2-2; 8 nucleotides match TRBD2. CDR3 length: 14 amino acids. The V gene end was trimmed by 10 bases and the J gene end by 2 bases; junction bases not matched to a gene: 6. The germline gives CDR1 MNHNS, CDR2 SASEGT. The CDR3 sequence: CAILGTSNTGELFF. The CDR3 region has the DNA TGTGCCATCCTCGGGACTAGTAACACCGGGGAGCTGTTTTTT.

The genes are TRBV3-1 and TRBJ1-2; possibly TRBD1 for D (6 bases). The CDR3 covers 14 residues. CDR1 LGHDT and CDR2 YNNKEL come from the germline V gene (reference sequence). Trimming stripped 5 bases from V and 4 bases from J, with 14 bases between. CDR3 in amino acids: CASSDKQGRYGYTF. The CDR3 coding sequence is TGTGCCAGCAGCGATAAACAGGGCCGCTATGGCTACACCTTC.

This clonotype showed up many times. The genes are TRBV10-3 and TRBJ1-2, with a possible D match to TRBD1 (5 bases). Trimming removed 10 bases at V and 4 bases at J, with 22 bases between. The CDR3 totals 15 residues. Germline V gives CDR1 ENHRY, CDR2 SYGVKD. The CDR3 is CATDRDAAGSYGYTF. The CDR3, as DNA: TGTGCCACCGACCGGGACGCAGCAGGTAGCTATGGCTACACCTTC.

CDR3 in amino acids: CASSEELAGESYEQYF. The CDR3 DNA reads as TGTGCCAGCAGTGAGGAACTAGCGGGAGAGTCCTACGAGCAGTACTTC. V gene TRBV25-1 combines with J gene TRBJ2-7, with TRBD2 matching over 11 bases. V dropped 3 bases and J dropped 1; count of bases not matched to a gene: 5. The CDR3 runs to 16 residues. Germline loops: CDR1 MGHDK, CDR2 SYGVNS.

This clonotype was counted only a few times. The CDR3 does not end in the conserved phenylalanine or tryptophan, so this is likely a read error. The DNA of the CDR3 is TGTGCCAGCAGTGAGTTGGGGGGGTTTACACCCCTCCACGTT. The encoded protein is CASSELGGFTPLHV. The J gene is TRBJ1-6, the V gene TRBV25-1; D might be TRBD1 (5 bases). V lost 3 bases, J lost 11 bases, and 14 bases lay in between. CDR1 is MGHDK, CDR2 SYGVNS, per germline. CDR3 length: 14 amino acids.

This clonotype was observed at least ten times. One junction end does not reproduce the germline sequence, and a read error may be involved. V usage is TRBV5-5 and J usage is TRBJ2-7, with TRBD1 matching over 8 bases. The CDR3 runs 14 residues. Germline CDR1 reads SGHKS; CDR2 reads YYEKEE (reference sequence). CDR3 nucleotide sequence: TGCGCCAGCAGCTTGGGTCAGGGGGCGTACGAGCAGTACTTC. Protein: CASSLGQGAYEQYF.

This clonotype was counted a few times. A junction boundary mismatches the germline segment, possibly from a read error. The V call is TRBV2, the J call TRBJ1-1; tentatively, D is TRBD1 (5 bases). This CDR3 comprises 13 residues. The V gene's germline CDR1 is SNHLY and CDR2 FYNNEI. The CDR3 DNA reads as TGTGCCAGCAGTGTTATTCGACAGACCGGAGCTCTCTTT. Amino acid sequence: CASSVIRQTGALF.

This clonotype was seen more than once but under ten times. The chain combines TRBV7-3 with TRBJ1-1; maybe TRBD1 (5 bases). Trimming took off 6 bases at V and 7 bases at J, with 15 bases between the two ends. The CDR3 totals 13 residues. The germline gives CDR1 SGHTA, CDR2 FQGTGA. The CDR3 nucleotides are TGTGCCAGCAGGGACTACGACAGCTATGAAGCTTTCTTT. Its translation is CASRDYDSYEAFF. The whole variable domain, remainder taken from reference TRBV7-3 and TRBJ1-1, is GAGVSQTPSNKVTEKGKYVELRCDPISGHTALYWYRQSLGQGPEFLIYFQGTGAADDSGLPNDRFFAVRPEGSVSTLKIQRTERGDSAVYLCASRDYDSYEAFFGQGTRLTVV.

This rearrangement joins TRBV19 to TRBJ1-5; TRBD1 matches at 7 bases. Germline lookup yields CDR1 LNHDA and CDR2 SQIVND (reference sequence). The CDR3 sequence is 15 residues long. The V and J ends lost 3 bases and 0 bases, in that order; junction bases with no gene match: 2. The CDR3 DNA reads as TGTGCCAGTAGTATGGGGACAGTTAGCAATCAGCCCCAGCATTTT. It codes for CASSMGTVSNQPQHF.

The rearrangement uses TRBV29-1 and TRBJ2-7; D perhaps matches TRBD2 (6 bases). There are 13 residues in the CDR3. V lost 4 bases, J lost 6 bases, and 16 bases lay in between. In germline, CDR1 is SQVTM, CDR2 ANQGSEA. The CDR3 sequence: CSVASGLLSEQYF. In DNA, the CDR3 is TGCAGCGTTGCCAGCGGGCTTCTTTCCGAGCAGTACTTC.

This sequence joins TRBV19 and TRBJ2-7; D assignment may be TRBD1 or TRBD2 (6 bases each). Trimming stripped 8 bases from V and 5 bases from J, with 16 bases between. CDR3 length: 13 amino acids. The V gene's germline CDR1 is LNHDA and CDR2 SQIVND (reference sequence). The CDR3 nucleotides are TGTGCCAGTCCCCGAACGGGGGCCGACGAGCAGTACGTC. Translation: CASPRTGADEQYV.

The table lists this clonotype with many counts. The CDR3 DNA is TGTGCCAGCAGCTTAGGGCGGCAGGCCCACGGGGGCTACACCTTC. Its translation is CASSLGRQAHGGYTF. The gene calls are TRBV13 and TRBJ1-2; no firm D call. Germline assignment: CDR1 PRHDT and CDR2 FYEKMQ (reference sequence). V was trimmed by 0 bases and J by 8 bases, leaving 16 bases between them. The CDR3 loop spans 15 amino acids.